These 4 T cell receptor beta chains came from one sample sequenced in a study of tumor-infiltrating lymphocytes in primary liver carcinoma. It was unsorted whole blood that yielded blood RNA, and germline DNA was also extracted. Using a constant-region primer together with ProtoScript II reverse transcriptase, TCR beta cDNA was made from 500 ng of total RNA. A slightly modified ARM-PCR protocol with three nested multiplex PCR rounds produced these TCR beta libraries. Rounds one and two of PCR, each of roughly 10 cycles, were primed with TRBV1-TRBV30 forward primers and a C-beta reverse primer. TCRdb ran MiXCR on the multiplex PCR reads and lists one entry per CDR3 protein. The data hold about 330,000 distinct CDR3 sequences, with 65% observed a single time. Sequenced sample: peripheral blood. The receptors were sampled from a man aged 35-49 years with primary liver carcinoma and hepatitis B virus infection.

As concerns this clonotype: A much larger clone sits a single nucleotide away, making a read error possible. The chain uses TRBV6-5 and TRBJ2-7; perhaps TRBD1 as D (6 bases). V lost 10 bases and J lost 0, with 16 bases in between. The germline V gene has CDR1 MNHEY and CDR2 SVGAGI. The CDR3 extends over 14 amino acids. CDR3 coding DNA: TGTGCCAACAGCTGGGACACCAACTCCTACGAGCAGTACTTC. Translation gives CANSWDTNSYEQYF.

Remarks on this clonotype: This could be a read error, since a much larger clone is one nucleotide away. The chain links TRBV4-1 to TRBJ2-5; the D is unclear. The CDR3 has 14 amino acids. Per the germline V gene, CDR1 is MGHRA and CDR2 is YSYEKL. Here the CDR3 reads CTSSQAYRQETQYF. DNA for the CDR3: TGCACCAGCAGCCAAGCTTATCGGCAAGAGACCCAGTACTTC.

About this clonotype: Just one base apart from a much larger clone, this may be a read error. V usage is TRBV6-5 and J usage is TRBJ2-7; D is perhaps TRBD2 (5 bases). Germline CDR1 and CDR2: MNHEY and SVGAGI. The V end was cut by 4 bases, the J end by 4 bases, with 14 bases between. The CDR3 loop spans 14 amino acids. CDR3 loop: CASSFGYGEYEQYF. The DNA for the CDR3 is TGTGCCAGCAGTTTTGGGTACGGGGAATACGAGCAGTACTTC.

This rearrangement joins TRBV28 to TRBJ2-7; D remains unclear. The CDR3 runs to 11 residues. Trimming took off 6 bases at V and 5 bases at J, with 8 bases between the two ends. Germline loops: CDR1 MDHEN, CDR2 SYDVKM. CDR3 nucleotides: TGTGCCAGCAGGGGCCTCGACGAGCAGTACTTC. This translates into CASRGLDEQYF.